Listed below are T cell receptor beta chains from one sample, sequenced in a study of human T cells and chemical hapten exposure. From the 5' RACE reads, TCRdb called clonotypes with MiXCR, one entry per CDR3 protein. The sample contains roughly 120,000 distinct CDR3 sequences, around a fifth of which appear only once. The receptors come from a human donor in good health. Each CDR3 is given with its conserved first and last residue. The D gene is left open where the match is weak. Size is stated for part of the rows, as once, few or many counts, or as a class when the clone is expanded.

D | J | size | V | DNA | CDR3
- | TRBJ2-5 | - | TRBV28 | TGTGCCAGCAGTTTAGGGGGTAGGCAAGAGACCCAGTACTTC | CASSLGGRQETQYF
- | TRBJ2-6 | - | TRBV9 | TGTGCCAGCAGCCCCCGCGAGGAGACTGGGGCCAACGTCCTGACTTTC | CASSPREETGANVLTF
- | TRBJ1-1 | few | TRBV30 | TGTGCCTGGAGTGTAGCTGTAATGAACACTGAAGCTTTCTTT | CAWSVAVMNTEAFF
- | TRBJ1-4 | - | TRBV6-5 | TGTGCCAGCAGTTACTCCGGTTGGACGACAGGCCGACTTGGTGCAAATGAAAAACTGTTTTTT | CASSYSGWTTGRLGANEKLFF
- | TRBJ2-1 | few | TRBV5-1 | TGCGCCAGCAGCTTGGGGGACGAGAACAATGAGCAGTTCTTC | CASSLGDENNEQFF
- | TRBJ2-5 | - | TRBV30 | TGTGCCTGGAGTCCGCAGACGTACCAAGAGACCCAGTACTTC | CAWSPQTYQETQYF
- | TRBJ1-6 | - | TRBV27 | TGTGCCAGCAGTCCAACAGGGTACAGTGGTTCACCCCTCCACTTT | CASSPTGYSGSPLHF
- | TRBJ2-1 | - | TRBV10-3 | TGTGCCATCAGTGATTGGGGGGAGCAGTTCTTC | CAISDWGEQFF
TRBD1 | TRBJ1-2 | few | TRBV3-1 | TGTGCCAGCAGCCAGTTCCCGGGGACAGTATATGGCTACACCTTC | CASSQFPGTVYGYTF
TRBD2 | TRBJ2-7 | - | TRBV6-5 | TGTGCCAGCAGACCGACTAGCGGGAGGGGTGACGAGCAGTACTTC | CASRPTSGRGDEQYF
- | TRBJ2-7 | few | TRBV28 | TGTGCCAGCACCGATCCCCCGGGGGAGCAGTACTTC | CASTDPPGEQYF
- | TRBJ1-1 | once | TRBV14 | TGTGCCAGCAGCCATGATCCTCGGAAAGAAGCTTTCTTT | CASSHDPRKEAFF
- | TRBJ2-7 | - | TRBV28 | TGTGCCAGCAGTTTAGGGTCGGGAGAGCAGTACTTC | CASSLGSGEQYF
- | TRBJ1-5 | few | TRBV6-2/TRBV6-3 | TGTGCCAGCAGTCGGTGGTCGGGGGCAGGGGACAATCAGCCCCAGCATTTT | CASSRWSGAGDNQPQHF
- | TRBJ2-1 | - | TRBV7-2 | TGTGCCAGCAGCTTAGAACGGGCCCTATACAATGAGCAGTTCTTC | CASSLERALYNEQFF
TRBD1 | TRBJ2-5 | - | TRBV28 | TGTGCCAGCAGTTTCGGCAGGGGGCCCCAAGAGACCCAGTACTTC | CASSFGRGPQETQYF
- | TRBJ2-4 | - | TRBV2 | TGTGCCAGCAGTGCGGCAGAAGGCGCCGGGGGCATTCAGTACTTC | CASSAAEGAGGIQYF
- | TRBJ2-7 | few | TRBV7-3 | TGTGCCAGCAGCTTATTACCAGCAGGGGGGACCCACGAGCAGTACTTC | CASSLLPAGGTHEQYF
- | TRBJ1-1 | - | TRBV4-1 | TGCGCCAGCAGCCAAGATCAATGGAACACTGAAGCTTTCTTT | CASSQDQWNTEAFF
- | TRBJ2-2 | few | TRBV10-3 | TGTGCCATCAGTGAGACAGGATGGGGGGAGCTGTTTTTT | CAISETGWGELFF
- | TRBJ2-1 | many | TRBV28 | TGTGCCAGCAGTTTGAACAATGAGCAGTTCTTC | CASSLNNEQFF
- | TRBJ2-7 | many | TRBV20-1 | TGCAGTGCACTTGACAGCGAGCAGTACTTC | CSALDSEQYF
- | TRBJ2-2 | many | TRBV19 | TGTGCCAGTACCACATTGGGGGGCGCGAACACCGGGGAGCTGTTTTTT | CASTTLGGANTGELFF
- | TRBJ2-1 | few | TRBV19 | TGTGCCAGTAGTATGGGCTATGAGCAGTTCTTC | CASSMGYEQFF